This paragraph reports one T cell receptor (beta chain). The assay was immunoSEQ multiplex PCR, and TCRdb's table has in-frame clones only and misses some. The sample contains around 67,000 clones, roughly 80% of which appear only once. These data originate in a study of OX40 agonist ivuxolimab in advanced cancers. Turning to the study itself: Ivuxolimab, an antibody that agonizes OX40 (CD134), was administered to the patients.

Trimming removed 10 bases at V and 0 bases at J, with 5 bases between. Per the germline V gene, CDR1 is SNHLY and CDR2 is FYNNEI. The CDR3 is made up of 11 amino acids. The rearrangement links TRBV2 to TRBJ2-3; D is unresolved. Sequencing used CD4+ or CD8+ T cells sorted from blood, obtained in a trial of the OX40 agonist ivuxolimab. This clonotype was sampled from an adult with an advanced solid tumor such as melanoma, head and neck, liver or kidney cancer. Here the CDR3 reads CAKGSTDTQYF. Written as DNA, the CDR3 is TGTGCCAAAGGGAGCACAGATACGCAGTATTTT. The variable domain in full, completed from reference TRBV2 and TRBJ2-3, reads EPEVTQTPSHQVTQMGQEVILRCVPISNHLYFYWYRQILGQKVEFLVSFYNNEISEKSEIFDDQFSVERPDGSNFTLKIRSTKLEDSAMYFCAKGSTDTQYFGPGTRLTVL.